The following is a TCR beta chain sequence with its context. Antigen unknown. The data were obtained in a study of beta chain features in type 1 diabetes. The study's findings and limits: Among all four CD4+ subsets, Type 1 diabetes patients had TCRB CDR3s that were moderately but significantly shorter. The analysis here could not establish whether HLA type shapes TCRB rearrangement. For cells with high TCR expression, cDNA sequencing could yield over-representation.

Sequencing targeted expressed TCRB transcripts, as all isolated RNA had been reverse transcribed. TCRdb's copy holds only in-frame clones and misses some; the assay was immunoSEQ multiplex PCR. This table holds about 190,000 clones, 6.5% to 8.5% found once. CDR3 length: 11 amino acids. CDR1 is MNHEY, CDR2 SVGAGI, per germline. Trimming removed 6 bases from V and 4 bases from J, with 6 bases in between. Sequencing used central memory CD4+ T cells from blood. This TCR was recovered from a man between 18 and 35 years old with type 1 diabetes. The V call is TRBV6-5, the J call TRBJ1-2; no firm D call. Here the CDR3 reads CASRSFYGYTF. CDR3 bases: TGTGCCAGCAGGTCCTTCTATGGCTACACCTTC.